The 16 T cell receptor beta chains presented below share a single source sample, sequenced in a study of a mutant IDH1 vaccine in newly diagnosed glioma. TCRdb's copy holds only in-frame clones and misses some; the assay was immunoSEQ multiplex PCR. The sample lists tens of thousands of clones, under 85% occurring once. The time point: week 11, during vaccination. Each vaccine dose was 300 ug of mutant IDH1 20-mer peptide, with topical imiquimod. The antigens these receptors bind are not known. The input for sequencing was PBMCs, taken from a glioma patient whose treatment included an IDH1 peptide vaccine. These receptors were taken from a man younger than 45 with glioma.

J is TRBJ1-5 and V is TRBV5-6, with a tentative D call TRBD1 (5 bases). Trimming took 4 bases from V and 7 from J, leaving 12 bases between them. This CDR3 comprises 13 residues. Germline V gives CDR1 SGHDT, CDR2 YYEEEE. CDR3 DNA: TGTGCCAGCAGCCAGGGCAGGGCCCAGCCCCAGCATTTT. It codes for CASSQGRAQPQHF.

This clone is a singleton in its sample. The rearrangement uses TRBV28 and TRBJ2-1; 8 bases map to TRBD2. With V trimmed by 5 bases and J by 5 bases, 11 bases remained unmatched. Germline CDR1 MDHEN, CDR2 SYDVKM. This CDR3 is built from 16 residues. The CDR3 DNA is TGTGCCAGCAGTCCCTTCACTAGCGGAGATAACAATGAGCAGTTCTTC. Residues: CASSPFTSGDNNEQFF.

V usage is TRBV14 and J usage is TRBJ1-4; TRBD1 aligns across 9 bases. Germline V gene lookup returns CDR1 SGHDN and CDR2 FVKESK. CDR3 size: 14 residues. The junction had 4 bases not matched to a gene; V was cut back by 4 bases and J by 7 bases. This chain's CDR3 is CASSPDRGSEKLFF. The DNA for the CDR3 is TGTGCCAGCAGCCCGGACAGGGGAAGTGAAAAACTGTTTTTT.

The chain links TRBV9 to TRBJ1-2; 7 nucleotides match TRBD1. Germline CDR1 SGDLS, CDR2 YYNGEE. CDR3 length: 14 amino acids. V trimming: 4 bases; J trimming: 8 bases; junction bases outside the gene matches: 11. This CDR3 is CASSHRDSRGGYTF. DNA of the CDR3: TGTGCCAGCAGCCATCGGGACAGCCGCGGCGGCTACACCTTC.

V usage is TRBV19 and J usage is TRBJ2-4, with 8 bases matching TRBD1. This CDR3 contains 16 residues. With V trimmed by 2 bases and J by 0 bases, 3 bases remained unmatched. Germline V gene lookup returns CDR1 LNHDA and CDR2 SQIVND (reference sequence). The DNA of the CDR3 is TGTGCCAGTAGTATACGACAGGGGCTAGCCAAAAACATTCAGTACTTC. Translation gives CASSIRQGLAKNIQYF.

The gene calls are TRBV7-8 and TRBJ1-5; no firm D call. CDR3 length: 14 residues. Trimming took 4 bases from V and 0 from J, leaving 7 bases between them. Germline CDR1 SGHVS, CDR2 FQNEAQ. CDR3 coding DNA: TGTGCCAGCAGCTCGACCAATAGCAATCAGCCCCAGCATTTT. Protein product: CASSSTNSNQPQHF. The full variable domain, its missing parts supplied by reference TRBV7-8 and TRBJ1-5, is GAGVSQSPRYKVAKRGQDVALRCDPISGHVSLFWYQQALGQGPEFLTYFQNEAQLDKSGLPSDRFFAERPEGSVSTLKIQRTQQEDSAVYLCASSSTNSNQPQHFGDGTRLSIL.

The chain joins TRBV9 to TRBJ2-3; 8 nucleotides match TRBD2. V shed 0 bases and J 4 bases; nucleotides not matched to a gene: 7. Germline V gene sequence: CDR1 SGDLS, CDR2 YYNGEE. The CDR3 totals 16 residues. The CDR3 spells CASSVAAGGPSDTQYF. DNA for the CDR3: TGTGCCAGCAGCGTAGCGGCGGGAGGCCCCTCAGATACGCAGTATTTT.

This clone was counted only a few times. The rearrangement links TRBV19 to TRBJ1-1, with D maybe TRBD1 (6 bases). This CDR3 is built from 13 residues. Germline V gene sequence: CDR1 LNHDA, CDR2 SQIVND (reference sequence). Deletions cut 8 bases from V and 6 bases from J, with 16 bases between. The CDR3 sequence is CASGQQGLAEAFF. As DNA, the CDR3 is TGTGCCAGTGGACAGCAGGGACTTGCTGAAGCTTTCTTT.

This chain connects TRBV30 to TRBJ1-2, with D tentatively TRBD1 (6 bases). This CDR3 has 13 residues. Germline-derived CDR1 and CDR2 are GTSNPN and SVGIG (reference sequence). The V and J ends lost 6 bases and 0 bases respectively, with 11 bases between them. For the CDR3, the DNA is TGTGCCTGCCTTGGGGGGCCTAACTATGGCTACACCTTC. This gives the protein CACLGGPNYGYTF.

The CDR3 region has the DNA TGTGCCAGCAGTTACGTGAAGACCACTGAAGCTTTCTTT. Protein product: CASSYVKTTEAFF. J is TRBJ1-1 and V is TRBV6-6; no reliable D call. V shed 2 bases and J shed 4 bases, with 8 bases lying between them. The CDR3 loop spans 13 amino acids. Germline V lookup: CDR1 MNHNY, CDR2 SVGAGI (reference sequence).

There are a few counts of this clone. The chain carries TRBV29-1 and TRBJ1-2; no firm D call. Trimming pared 7 bases from V and 4 bases from J, leaving 10 bases between. Germline V gives CDR1 SQVTM, CDR2 ANQGSEA. The CDR3 is 11 residues long. As DNA, the CDR3 is TGCAGCGGTGAGGGTGTCTATGGCTACACCTTC. Its protein is CSGEGVYGYTF.

In this sample, this clone turned up once. The chain has TRBV28 and TRBJ2-2; 13 bases line up with TRBD2. The V and J ends lost 7 bases and 0 bases, in that order; junction bases with no gene match: 5. The CDR3 has 17 amino acids. The germline V gene encodes CDR1 MDHEN and CDR2 SYDVKM. The CDR3 bases are TGTGCCAGCATCGGACTAGCGGGAGACCCGAACACCGGGGAGCTGTTTTTT. Translation: CASIGLAGDPNTGELFF.

This clone showed up just once. The chain couples TRBV2 to TRBJ2-7; possibly TRBD2 for D (6 bases). Germline-derived CDR1 and CDR2 are SNHLY and FYNNEI. The CDR3 loop spans 13 amino acids. Trimming stripped 4 bases from V and 3 bases from J, with 10 bases between. CDR3 in DNA: TGTGCCAGCAGTGTGGGACTGAACTACGAGCAGTACTTC. It translates to CASSVGLNYEQYF.

The chain is built from TRBV6-5 and TRBJ2-7; 10 bases are a match to TRBD2. V dropped 4 bases and J dropped 7; count of bases not matched to a gene: 13. CDR1 is MNHEY, CDR2 SVGAGI, per germline. CDR3 size: 16 residues. CDR3 coding DNA: TGTGCCAGCAGTTTTGCTAGCGGGGGCCCGCCGGGGGAGCAGTACTTC. This encodes CASSFASGGPPGEQYF.

The chain has TRBV9 and TRBJ1-5; D is unclear. Trimming pared 0 bases from V and 4 bases from J, leaving 8 bases between. Germline lookup yields CDR1 SGDLS and CDR2 YYNGEE. The CDR3 totals 14 residues. The CDR3 DNA reads TGTGCCAGCAGCGTAGCAGGATATAATCAGCCCCAGCATTTT. The encoded protein is CASSVAGYNQPQHF.

The V gene is TRBV18, the J gene TRBJ1-1; 7 bases agree with TRBD1. Germline CDR1 and CDR2: KGHSH and LQKENI. The CDR3 consists of 15 residues. The ends lost 3 bases at V and 1 base at J; junction bases unmatched: 5. The CDR3 nucleotides read TGTGCCAGCTCACCCCAAGGGGACAGGAACACTGAAGCTTTCTTT. Amino acids: CASSPQGDRNTEAFF.